This T cell receptor beta chain was identified in a study of CD8 T cells in Susac syndrome. Multiple sclerosis controls were treatment-naive patients with stable or active relapsing-remitting disease. The CDR3 consists of 15 residues. Germline V CDR1 and CDR2: MGHDK, SYGVNS. The J segment lost 9 bases and the V segment lost 3 bases, leaving 9 bases of the junction unmatched. After extraction with the RNeasy kit, 0.5 to 1 ug of the RNA was reverse transcribed using random hexamers. Coverage of TCR beta CDR3 amplification by immunoSEQ multiplex PCR extended to 54 Vbeta and 13 Jbeta. From the immunoSEQ multiplex PCR reads, TCRdb called clonotypes with MiXCR, one entry per CDR3 protein. The sample shows about 300,000 distinct CDR3 sequences, over 75% of them seen only once.

What was sequenced was CD8+ T cells from PBMCs. The sequence was collected from a human donor with multiple sclerosis. The chain employs TRBV25-1 and TRBJ2-3; 10 positions match TRBD2. The CDR3 coding sequence is TGTGCCAGCAGTGAGGGCCTAGCGGGAGCCTCCACGCAGTATTTT. Its protein is CASSEGLAGASTQYF. Filled out from reference TRBV25-1 and TRBJ2-3, the complete variable domain reads EADIYQTPRYLVIGTGKKITLECSQTMGHDKMYWYQQDPGMELHLIHYSYGVNSTEKGDLSSESTVSRIRTEHFPLTLESARPSHTSQYLCASSEGLAGASTQYFGPGTRLTVL.